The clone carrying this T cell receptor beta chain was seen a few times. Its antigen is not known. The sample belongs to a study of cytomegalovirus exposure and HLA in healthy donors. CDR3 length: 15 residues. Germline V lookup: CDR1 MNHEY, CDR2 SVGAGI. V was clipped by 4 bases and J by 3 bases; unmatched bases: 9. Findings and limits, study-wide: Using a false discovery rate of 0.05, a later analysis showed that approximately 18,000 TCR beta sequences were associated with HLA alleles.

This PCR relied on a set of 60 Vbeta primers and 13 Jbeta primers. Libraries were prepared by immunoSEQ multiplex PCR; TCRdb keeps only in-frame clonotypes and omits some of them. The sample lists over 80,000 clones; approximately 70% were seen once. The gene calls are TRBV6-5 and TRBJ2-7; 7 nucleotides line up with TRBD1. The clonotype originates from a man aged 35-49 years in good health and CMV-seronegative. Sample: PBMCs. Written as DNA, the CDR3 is TGTGCCAGCAGTTTCTCCCGGGACAGTGTCTACGAGCAGTACTTC. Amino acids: CASSFSRDSVYEQYF.